Listed below are T cell receptor beta chains from one sample, sequenced in a study of radiotherapy plus CTLA-4 blockade in lung cancer. Generated by immunoSEQ multiplex PCR, the TCRdb table keeps only in-frame clones and is missing some. The repertoire consists of 90,000 to 150,000 clones, with around 75% occurring once and the leading ten covering about 5%. The sequencing here drew on peripheral blood, taken from a patient treated with radiotherapy plus ipilimumab. The receptor source for this set is a human donor with non-small cell lung cancer who had a partial response to radiotherapy plus ipilimumab. Both conserved end residues are part of each CDR3. Fields, in order: clone size, D gene, V gene, J gene, CDR3 DNA, CDR3 protein. The D gene is left open where the match is weak. Only some rows state a clone size, as once, few, many or a class for expanded clones.

clone_size: -
d_call: TRBD1
v_call: TRBV18
j_call: TRBJ2-1
cdr3_nt: TGTGCCAGTTCACCGGGACAGGGGATGTACAATGAGCAGTTCTTC
cdr3_aa: CASSPGQGMYNEQFF

clone_size: -
d_call: TRBD1
v_call: TRBV9
j_call: TRBJ2-3
cdr3_nt: TGTGCCAGTGCTTTGGGACAGGTGGTCACAGATACGCAGTATTTT
cdr3_aa: CASALGQVVTDTQYF

clone_size: -
d_call: -
v_call: TRBV10-3
j_call: TRBJ2-3
cdr3_nt: TGTGCCATCAGTGGAAGAGATATGAGTACAGATACGCAGTATTTT
cdr3_aa: CAISGRDMSTDTQYF

clone_size: -
d_call: -
v_call: TRBV28
j_call: TRBJ1-2
cdr3_nt: TGTGCCAGCAGTTCAGGACCAGGGTCCGGCTACACCTTC
cdr3_aa: CASSSGPGSGYTF

clone_size: -
d_call: -
v_call: TRBV11-2
j_call: TRBJ1-3
cdr3_nt: TGTGCCAGCAGCTTAGCGGGTTCGAGCTCTGGAAACACCATATATTTT
cdr3_aa: CASSLAGSSSGNTIYF

clone_size: -
d_call: -
v_call: TRBV7-9
j_call: TRBJ1-1
cdr3_nt: TGTGCCAGCAGCAGTTCGCCCGGGACATTGAACACTGAAGCTTTCTTT
cdr3_aa: CASSSSPGTLNTEAFF

clone_size: -
d_call: TRBD2
v_call: TRBV7-9
j_call: TRBJ2-3
cdr3_nt: TGTGCCAGCAGCTCCGGTAGGACAGGGGGACTAGCGGGAGGAGATACGCAGTATTTT
cdr3_aa: CASSSGRTGGLAGGDTQYF

clone_size: -
d_call: -
v_call: TRBV19
j_call: TRBJ2-5
cdr3_nt: TGTGCCAGTAGTCTTCAAGGGGGGGGCCCGGAGACCCAGTACTTC
cdr3_aa: CASSLQGGGPETQYF

clone_size: -
d_call: -
v_call: TRBV5-1
j_call: TRBJ1-2
cdr3_nt: TGCGCCAGCAGCCCTGGCGGAGGTCCCAGTAACTATGGCTACACCTTC
cdr3_aa: CASSPGGGPSNYGYTF

clone_size: few
d_call: -
v_call: TRBV5-8
j_call: TRBJ2-1
cdr3_nt: TGTGCCAGCAGCTTGGGCAGAGGTATGACCTACAATGAGCAGTTCTTC
cdr3_aa: CASSLGRGMTYNEQFF

clone_size: few
d_call: TRBD2
v_call: TRBV28
j_call: TRBJ2-7
cdr3_nt: TGTGCCAGCCTGCATACGGGGGGAGGCTCCTACGAGCAGTACTTC
cdr3_aa: CASLHTGGGSYEQYF

clone_size: few
d_call: TRBD1
v_call: TRBV5-6
j_call: TRBJ1-1
cdr3_nt: TGTGCCAGCAGCTTGGTTGGAAGGACAGGGACGCCTTCTAACACTGAAGCTTTCTTT
cdr3_aa: CASSLVGRTGTPSNTEAFF

clone_size: -
d_call: TRBD2
v_call: TRBV12-5
j_call: TRBJ2-1
cdr3_nt: TGTGCTAGTGGTTTACTCGGACTAGCGGGACCCTTCGACAATGAGCAGTTCTTC
cdr3_aa: CASGLLGLAGPFDNEQFF

clone_size: -
d_call: TRBD2
v_call: TRBV19
j_call: TRBJ2-5
cdr3_nt: TGTGCCAGTAGTATCGGCCTAGCGGGAGGAGAGACCCAGTACTTC
cdr3_aa: CASSIGLAGGETQYF

clone_size: -
d_call: -
v_call: TRBV15
j_call: TRBJ2-2
cdr3_nt: TGTGCCACCAGCAGAGGACGTTTGGGGCCCACCGGGGAGCTGTTTTTT
cdr3_aa: CATSRGRLGPTGELFF

clone_size: -
d_call: -
v_call: TRBV25-1
j_call: TRBJ1-2
cdr3_nt: TGTGCCAGCAGTGAATGGGCAGGTTTTGGTCTGGGCTACACCTTC
cdr3_aa: CASSEWAGFGLGYTF

clone_size: -
d_call: TRBD1
v_call: TRBV28
j_call: TRBJ1-2
cdr3_nt: TGTGCCAGCAGTCCCGCCCCCGGGACAGGGAGGCCCTATGGCTACACCTTC
cdr3_aa: CASSPAPGTGRPYGYTF

clone_size: once
d_call: TRBD1
v_call: TRBV15
j_call: TRBJ2-7
cdr3_nt: TGTGCCACCAGTCGAGGGGACAGTTACGAGCAGTACTTC
cdr3_aa: CATSRGDSYEQYF

clone_size: -
d_call: -
v_call: TRBV5-1
j_call: TRBJ2-4
cdr3_nt: TGCGCCAGCAGCTTGGAGTCGGGCAAGCGAGGGATTCAGTACTTC
cdr3_aa: CASSLESGKRGIQYF

clone_size: once
d_call: -
v_call: TRBV15
j_call: TRBJ2-5
cdr3_nt: TGTGCCACCAGTAGGGGGGGAGAAGAGACCCAGTACTTC
cdr3_aa: CATSRGGEETQYF

clone_size: -
d_call: TRBD1
v_call: TRBV19
j_call: TRBJ2-7
cdr3_nt: TGTGCCAGTAGCCGGACAGGGGGCTACGAGCAGTACTTC
cdr3_aa: CASSRTGGYEQYF

clone_size: -
d_call: -
v_call: TRBV28
j_call: TRBJ2-1
cdr3_nt: TGTGCCAGCAGGGAGGGAGCTTACAATGAGCAGTTCTTC
cdr3_aa: CASREGAYNEQFF

clone_size: once
d_call: TRBD2
v_call: TRBV18
j_call: TRBJ2-3
cdr3_nt: TGTGCCAGCTCACCAGTGACTAGCGGGACTATTACAGATACGCAGTATTTT
cdr3_aa: CASSPVTSGTITDTQYF

clone_size: -
d_call: -
v_call: TRBV6-1
j_call: TRBJ1-4
cdr3_nt: TGTGCCAGCAGTTTAACAGGATTTTGGGAAAAACTGTTTTTT
cdr3_aa: CASSLTGFWEKLFF

clone_size: -
d_call: -
v_call: TRBV19
j_call: TRBJ1-1
cdr3_nt: TGTGCCAGTAGTTCGTGGAGGGTCCAAGGGACTGAAGCTTTCTTT
cdr3_aa: CASSSWRVQGTEAFF

clone_size: -
d_call: TRBD1
v_call: TRBV2
j_call: TRBJ1-3
cdr3_nt: TGTGCCAGCAGTTCCGGGACAGGGGGACAGAGAAACACCATATATTTT
cdr3_aa: CASSSGTGGQRNTIYF

clone_size: -
d_call: TRBD1
v_call: TRBV25-1
j_call: TRBJ2-1
cdr3_nt: TGTGCCAGCAGTGAATCCCCGACAGGGGGCCATGAGCAGTTCTTC
cdr3_aa: CASSESPTGGHEQFF

clone_size: -
d_call: TRBD1
v_call: TRBV10-3
j_call: TRBJ1-2
cdr3_nt: TGTGCCATCAGACACCCCGGGACAGGGAGTTTCTATGGCTACACCTTC
cdr3_aa: CAIRHPGTGSFYGYTF

clone_size: -
d_call: -
v_call: TRBV6-4
j_call: TRBJ1-1
cdr3_nt: TGTGCCAGCGGGGGGGTGGGTACTGAAGCTTTCTTT
cdr3_aa: CASGGVGTEAFF

clone_size: -
d_call: TRBD2
v_call: TRBV4-2
j_call: TRBJ2-1
cdr3_nt: TGTGCCAGCAGCCAAGTCCTTCAGGGAGGGAATGAGCAGTTCTTC
cdr3_aa: CASSQVLQGGNEQFF

clone_size: -
d_call: -
v_call: TRBV14
j_call: TRBJ2-4
cdr3_nt: TGTGCCAGCAGCCAAGCTGAACACCGAAACATTCAGTACTTC
cdr3_aa: CASSQAEHRNIQYF

clone_size: many
d_call: -
v_call: TRBV12-5
j_call: TRBJ1-2
cdr3_nt: TGTGCTAGTCAGACAGGACCCTATGGCTACACCTTC
cdr3_aa: CASQTGPYGYTF

clone_size: once
d_call: TRBD1
v_call: TRBV15
j_call: TRBJ2-7
cdr3_nt: TGTGCCACCAGCAGTTTAGGGGGCCAGCAGTACTTC
cdr3_aa: CATSSLGGQQYF

clone_size: -
d_call: -
v_call: TRBV19
j_call: TRBJ1-2
cdr3_nt: TGTGCCAGTAGTACCTCTGACTATGGCTACACCTTC
cdr3_aa: CASSTSDYGYTF

clone_size: -
d_call: -
v_call: TRBV7-3
j_call: TRBJ1-2
cdr3_nt: TGTGCCAGCAGCTCCGGAGACTATGGCTACACCTTC
cdr3_aa: CASSSGDYGYTF

clone_size: -
d_call: -
v_call: TRBV19
j_call: TRBJ1-1
cdr3_nt: TGTGCCAGTAGCGACAGCAGCACGAACACTGAAGCTTTCTTT
cdr3_aa: CASSDSSTNTEAFF

clone_size: -
d_call: -
v_call: TRBV27
j_call: TRBJ1-5
cdr3_nt: TGTGCCAGCAGTTTGGCCCTGACAGGGCCCCAGCATTTT
cdr3_aa: CASSLALTGPQHF

clone_size: -
d_call: -
v_call: TRBV28
j_call: TRBJ2-1
cdr3_nt: TGTGCCAGCAGTAGAAGCTGGAGCTCCTACAATGAGCAGTTCTTC
cdr3_aa: CASSRSWSSYNEQFF

clone_size: -
d_call: -
v_call: TRBV6-1
j_call: TRBJ1-2
cdr3_nt: TGTGCCAGCAGTGAACGAGGAATCTATGGCTACACCTTC
cdr3_aa: CASSERGIYGYTF

clone_size: -
d_call: TRBD1
v_call: TRBV5-6
j_call: TRBJ1-1
cdr3_nt: TGTGCCAGCAGTTGGGACAGGTCGGGGTTCACTGAAGCTTTCTTT
cdr3_aa: CASSWDRSGFTEAFF

clone_size: -
d_call: -
v_call: TRBV5-1
j_call: TRBJ1-1
cdr3_nt: TGCGCCAGCAGCTCCTTTAGGACACCGAACACTGAAGCTTTCTTT
cdr3_aa: CASSSFRTPNTEAFF

clone_size: -
d_call: -
v_call: TRBV25-1
j_call: TRBJ1-4
cdr3_nt: TGTGCCAGCAGCCAATACGGGGGAGGTGAAAAACTGTTTTTT
cdr3_aa: CASSQYGGGEKLFF

clone_size: few
d_call: TRBD1
v_call: TRBV11-1
j_call: TRBJ1-2
cdr3_nt: TGTGCCAGCAGTCAAACAGGGGGCCTTGGCTACACCTTC
cdr3_aa: CASSQTGGLGYTF

clone_size: -
d_call: TRBD2
v_call: TRBV6-5
j_call: TRBJ2-3
cdr3_nt: TGTGCCAGCAGTTACGGTGGCGGGAGCGTTACAGATACGCAGTATTTT
cdr3_aa: CASSYGGGSVTDTQYF

clone_size: -
d_call: TRBD1
v_call: TRBV6-5
j_call: TRBJ1-2
cdr3_nt: TGTGCCAGCAGTAGGACAGGGACCTCTGGCGCCTACACCTTC
cdr3_aa: CASSRTGTSGAYTF

clone_size: -
d_call: TRBD2
v_call: TRBV6-1
j_call: TRBJ2-7
cdr3_nt: TGTGCCAGCAGTGAAGCGACTAGCCTGTCCTACGAGCAGTACTTC
cdr3_aa: CASSEATSLSYEQYF

clone_size: -
d_call: -
v_call: TRBV7-2
j_call: TRBJ2-3
cdr3_nt: TGTGCCAGCAGCTTTTGGGGCCTAGGGACAGATACGCAGTATTTT
cdr3_aa: CASSFWGLGTDTQYF

clone_size: once
d_call: TRBD1
v_call: TRBV27
j_call: TRBJ2-1
cdr3_nt: TGTGCCAGCAGTTTAAGCAGGGGGCTGAATGAGCAGTTCTTC
cdr3_aa: CASSLSRGLNEQFF

clone_size: -
d_call: -
v_call: TRBV6-5
j_call: TRBJ2-1
cdr3_nt: TGTGCCAGCAGTTACTCCCTCGGGGGGCGGAATGAGCAGTTCTTC
cdr3_aa: CASSYSLGGRNEQFF

clone_size: -
d_call: -
v_call: TRBV10-1
j_call: TRBJ2-7
cdr3_nt: TGCGCCAGCAGTGACCGGTTCTCCTACGAGCAGTACTTC
cdr3_aa: CASSDRFSYEQYF

clone_size: -
d_call: TRBD1
v_call: TRBV9
j_call: TRBJ1-1
cdr3_nt: TGTGCCAGCAGCGCCCGGGACAGACGAGCTTTCTTT
cdr3_aa: CASSARDRRAFF

clone_size: -
d_call: -
v_call: TRBV18
j_call: TRBJ1-1
cdr3_nt: TGTGCCAGCTCACTACAACAAGGAAGGGGGGGGAACACTGAAGCTTTCTTT
cdr3_aa: CASSLQQGRGGNTEAFF